This TCR beta chain was captured in a study of T-cell reconstitution after alpha-beta-depleted transplantation in children. Findings and caveats of the study: Most T-cell counts and diversity one year after the transplant came from T cells that were newly produced. Expanded graft clones numbering several hundred reportedly gave rise to alpha-beta T cells about two months after transplant. The high TCRbeta diversity at day 60 in some patients came from surviving recipient T cells and thymic progenitors.

The germline V gene has CDR1 MNHEY and CDR2 SVGAGI. V lost 3 bases and J lost 7, with 9 bases in between. The length of the CDR3 is 12 residues. A TCRbeta library incorporating unique molecular identifiers was prepared. TCRdb used MiXCR to reprocess the PCR reads, holding one entry per CDR3 protein. The repertoire holds around 420,000 distinct CDR3 sequences, with 15% to 20% as singletons. The count of this clonotype is one. Its cognate antigen is unknown. This chain links TRBV6-5 with TRBJ1-1; no definite D call. The sequencing here drew on PBMCs, mostly from graft donor cells, taken 360 days after TCRalphabeta/CD19-depleted stem cell transplant. The TCR was taken from a boy younger than two who had a stem cell transplant for Wiskott-Aldrich syndrome, so the T cells may come from the graft donor. The CDR3 nucleotides are TGTGCCAGCAGTTATATGGGTAGTGAAGCTTTCTTT. Translated: CASSYMGSEAFF.